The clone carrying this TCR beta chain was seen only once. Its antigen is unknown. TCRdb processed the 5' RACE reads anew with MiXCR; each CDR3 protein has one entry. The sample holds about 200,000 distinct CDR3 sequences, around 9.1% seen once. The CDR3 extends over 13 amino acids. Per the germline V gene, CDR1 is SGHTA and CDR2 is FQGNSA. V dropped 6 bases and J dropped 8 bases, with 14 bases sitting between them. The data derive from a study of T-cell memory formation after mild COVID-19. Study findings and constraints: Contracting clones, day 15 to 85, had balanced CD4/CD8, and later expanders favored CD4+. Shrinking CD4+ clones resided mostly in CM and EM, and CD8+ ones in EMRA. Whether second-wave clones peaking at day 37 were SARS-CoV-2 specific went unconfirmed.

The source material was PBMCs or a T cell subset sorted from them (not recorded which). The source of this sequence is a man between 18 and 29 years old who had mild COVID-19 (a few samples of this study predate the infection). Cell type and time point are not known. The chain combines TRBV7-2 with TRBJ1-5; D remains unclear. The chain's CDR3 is CASRFTDLEPQHF. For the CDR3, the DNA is TGTGCCAGCAGATTCACGGACCTCGAGCCCCAGCATTTT.